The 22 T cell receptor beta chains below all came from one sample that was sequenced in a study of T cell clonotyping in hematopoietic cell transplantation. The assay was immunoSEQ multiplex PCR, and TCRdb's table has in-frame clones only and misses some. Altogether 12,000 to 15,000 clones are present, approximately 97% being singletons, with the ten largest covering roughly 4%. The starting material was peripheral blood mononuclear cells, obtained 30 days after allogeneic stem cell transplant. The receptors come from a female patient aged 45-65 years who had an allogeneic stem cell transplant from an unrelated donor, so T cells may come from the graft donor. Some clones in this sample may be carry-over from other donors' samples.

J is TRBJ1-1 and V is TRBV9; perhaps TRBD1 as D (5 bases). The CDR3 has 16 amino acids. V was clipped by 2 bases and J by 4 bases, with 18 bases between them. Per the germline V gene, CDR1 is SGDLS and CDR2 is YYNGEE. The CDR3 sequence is CASSVQPQGRATEAFF. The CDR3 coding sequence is TGTGCCAGCAGCGTCCAGCCCCAGGGCAGGGCCACTGAAGCTTTCTTT.

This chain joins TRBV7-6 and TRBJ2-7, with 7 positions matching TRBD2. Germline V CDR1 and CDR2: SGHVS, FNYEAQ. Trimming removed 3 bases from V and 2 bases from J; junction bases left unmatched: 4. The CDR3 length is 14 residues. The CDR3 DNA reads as TGTGCCAGCAGCTTCGCGGGGGACGCCTACGAGCAGTACTTC. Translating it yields CASSFAGDAYEQYF.

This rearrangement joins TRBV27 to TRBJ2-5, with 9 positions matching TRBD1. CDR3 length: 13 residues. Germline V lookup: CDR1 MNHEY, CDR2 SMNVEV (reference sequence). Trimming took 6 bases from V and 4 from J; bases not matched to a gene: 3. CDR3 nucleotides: TGTGCCAGCAGGGCGACAGGGGGAGAGACCCAGTACTTC. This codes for CASRATGGETQYF.

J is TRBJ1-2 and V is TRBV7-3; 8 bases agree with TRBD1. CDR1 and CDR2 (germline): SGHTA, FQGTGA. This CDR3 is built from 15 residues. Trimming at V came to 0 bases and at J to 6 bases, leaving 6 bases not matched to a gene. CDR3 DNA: TGTGCCAGCAGCTTAACGGCAGGGGGCTACGATGGCTACACCTTC. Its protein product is CASSLTAGGYDGYTF.

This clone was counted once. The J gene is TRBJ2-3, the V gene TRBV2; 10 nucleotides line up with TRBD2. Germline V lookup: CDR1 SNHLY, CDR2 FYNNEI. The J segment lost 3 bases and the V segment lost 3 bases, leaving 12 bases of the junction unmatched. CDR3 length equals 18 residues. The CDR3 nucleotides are TGTGCCAGCAGTGACGAGCGGGGGGGCCGAGGGACAACAGATACGCAGTATTTT. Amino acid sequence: CASSDERGGRGTTDTQYF.

The CDR3: CATGARDRIYEQYF. The CDR3 DNA is TGTGCCACCGGCGCTAGGGACAGGATTTACGAGCAGTACTTC. The chain employs TRBV19 and TRBJ2-7; 8 bases agree with TRBD1. This CDR3 has 14 residues. The V gene end was trimmed by 10 bases and the J gene end by 4 bases; junction bases not matched to a gene: 12. CDR1 is LNHDA, CDR2 SQIVND, per germline (reference sequence).

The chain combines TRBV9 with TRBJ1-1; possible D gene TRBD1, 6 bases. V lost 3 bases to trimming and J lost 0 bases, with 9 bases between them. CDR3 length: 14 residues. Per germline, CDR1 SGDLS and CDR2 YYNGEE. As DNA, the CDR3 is TGTGCCAGCAGCGCGACAGGTATGAACACTGAAGCTTTCTTT. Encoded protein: CASSATGMNTEAFF. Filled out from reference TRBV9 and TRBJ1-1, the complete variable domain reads DSGVTQTPKHLITATGQRVTLRCSPRSGDLSVYWYQQSLDQGLQFLIQYYNGEERAKGNILERFSAQQFPDLHSELNLSSLELGDSALYFCASSATGMNTEAFFGQGTRLTVV.

The CDR3 bases are TGTGCCAGCTTGGGACTAGCGGGCCCGGTGGGAGCGCAGTATTTT. Translated: CASLGLAGPVGAQYF. This chain connects TRBV27 to TRBJ2-3; the match to TRBD2 covers 12 bases. The germline V gene encodes CDR1 MNHEY and CDR2 SMNVEV (reference sequence). There are 15 residues in the CDR3. V lost 8 bases, J lost 10 bases, and 13 bases stayed unmatched.

CDR3 amino acids: CASTTGTDTEAFF. DNA for the CDR3: TGTGCCAGCACTACCGGGACAGACACTGAAGCTTTCTTT. The chain has TRBV6-5 and TRBJ1-1, with TRBD1 identical over 7 bases. With 7 bases clipped from V and 3 bases from J, the junction kept 5 bases outside the gene matches. This CDR3 region has 13 residues. Germline V CDR1 and CDR2: MNHEY, SVGAGI.

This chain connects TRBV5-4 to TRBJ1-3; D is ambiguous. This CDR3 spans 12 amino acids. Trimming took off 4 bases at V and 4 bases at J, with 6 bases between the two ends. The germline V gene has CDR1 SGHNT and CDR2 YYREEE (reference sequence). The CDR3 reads CASSKDGNTIYF. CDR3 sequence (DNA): TGTGCCAGCAGCAAGGACGGAAACACCATATATTTT.

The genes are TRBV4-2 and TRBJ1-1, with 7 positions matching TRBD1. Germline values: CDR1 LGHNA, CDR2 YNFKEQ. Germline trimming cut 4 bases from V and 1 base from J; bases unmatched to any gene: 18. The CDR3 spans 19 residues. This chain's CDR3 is CASSLQWRTGVSRNTEAFF. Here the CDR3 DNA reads TGTGCCAGCAGCCTCCAATGGCGGACAGGAGTAAGTCGGAACACTGAAGCTTTCTTT.

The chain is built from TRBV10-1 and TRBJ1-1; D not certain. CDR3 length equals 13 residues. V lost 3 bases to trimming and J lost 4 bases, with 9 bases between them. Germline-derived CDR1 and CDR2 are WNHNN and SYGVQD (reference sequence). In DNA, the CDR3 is TGCGCCAGCAGTGAAGAGAGGCGCACTGAAGCTTTCTTT. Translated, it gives CASSEERRTEAFF.

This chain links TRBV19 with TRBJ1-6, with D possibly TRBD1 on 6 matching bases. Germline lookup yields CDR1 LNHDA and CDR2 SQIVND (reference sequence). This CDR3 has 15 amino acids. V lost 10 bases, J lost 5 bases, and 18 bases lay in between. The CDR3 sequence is CATKPTGANNSPLHF. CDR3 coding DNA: TGTGCCACCAAACCGACAGGAGCAAATAATTCACCCCTCCACTTT.

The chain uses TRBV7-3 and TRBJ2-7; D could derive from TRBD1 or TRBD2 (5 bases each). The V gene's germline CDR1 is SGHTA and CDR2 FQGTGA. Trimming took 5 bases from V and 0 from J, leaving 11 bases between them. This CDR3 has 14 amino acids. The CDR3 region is CASSPNGGSYEQYF. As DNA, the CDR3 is TGTGCCAGCAGCCCAAATGGGGGCTCCTACGAGCAGTACTTC.

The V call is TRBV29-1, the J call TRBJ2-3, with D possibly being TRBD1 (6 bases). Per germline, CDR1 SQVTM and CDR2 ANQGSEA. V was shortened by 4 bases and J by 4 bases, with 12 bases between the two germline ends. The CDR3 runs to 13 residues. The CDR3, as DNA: TGCAGCGTTGCCAGGGGTAGGGCAGATACGCAGTATTTT. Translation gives CSVARGRADTQYF.

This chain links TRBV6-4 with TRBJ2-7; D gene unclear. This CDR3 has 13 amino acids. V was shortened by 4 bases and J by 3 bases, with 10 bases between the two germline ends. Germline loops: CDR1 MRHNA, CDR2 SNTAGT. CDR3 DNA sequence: TGTGCCAGCAGTGCAAGAGGTTACTACGAGCAGTACTTC. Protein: CASSARGYYEQYF.

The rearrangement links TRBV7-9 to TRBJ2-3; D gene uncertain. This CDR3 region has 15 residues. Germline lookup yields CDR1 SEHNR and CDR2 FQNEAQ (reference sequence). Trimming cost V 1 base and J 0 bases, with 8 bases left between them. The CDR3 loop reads CASSLDGKSTDTQYF. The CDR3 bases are TGTGCCAGCAGCTTAGATGGGAAGAGCACAGATACGCAGTATTTT.

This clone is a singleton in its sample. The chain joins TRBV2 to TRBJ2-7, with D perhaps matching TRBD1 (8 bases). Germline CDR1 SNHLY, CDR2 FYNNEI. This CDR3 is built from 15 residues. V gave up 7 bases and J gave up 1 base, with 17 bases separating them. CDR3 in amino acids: CASKGGGTGSYEQYF. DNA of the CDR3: TGTGCCAGCAAGGGAGGGGGGACAGGATCCTACGAGCAGTACTTC.

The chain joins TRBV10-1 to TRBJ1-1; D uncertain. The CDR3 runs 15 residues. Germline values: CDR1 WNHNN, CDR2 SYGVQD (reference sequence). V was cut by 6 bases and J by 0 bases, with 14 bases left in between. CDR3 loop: CASSPGWPMNTEAFF. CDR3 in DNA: TGCGCCAGCAGCCCCGGTTGGCCGATGAACACTGAAGCTTTCTTT.

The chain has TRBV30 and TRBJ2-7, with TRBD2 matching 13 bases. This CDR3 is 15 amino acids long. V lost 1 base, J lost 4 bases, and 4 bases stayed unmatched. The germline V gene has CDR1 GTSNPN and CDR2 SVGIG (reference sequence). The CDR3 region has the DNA TGTGCCTGGAGTGCCGGGACTAGCGGGGCGTACGAGCAGTACTTC. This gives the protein CAWSAGTSGAYEQYF.

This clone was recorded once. This CDR3 is CASSPGGPEKLFF. The CDR3, as DNA: TGTGCCAGCAGCCCCGGCGGGCCTGAAAAACTGTTTTTT. The chain carries TRBV11-2 and TRBJ1-4, with D uncertain. This CDR3 comprises 13 residues. Germline V gene sequence: CDR1 SGHAT, CDR2 FQNNGV. V lost 5 bases to trimming and J lost 7 bases, with 11 bases between them.

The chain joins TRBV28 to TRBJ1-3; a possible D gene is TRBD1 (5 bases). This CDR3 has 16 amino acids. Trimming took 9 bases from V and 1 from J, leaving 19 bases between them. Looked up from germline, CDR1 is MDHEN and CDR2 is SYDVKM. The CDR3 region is CASTGLSMRSGNTIYF. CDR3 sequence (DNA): TGTGCCAGTACGGGACTTTCCATGAGGTCTGGAAACACCATATATTTT.